Presented here are 14 T cell receptor beta chains from one specimen sequenced in a study of blood T cell repertoires in COVID-19. Only in-frame clones appear in the TCRdb table, and some are missing; sequencing was by immunoSEQ multiplex PCR. The data contain about 260,000 clones, approximately 82% of them singletons. The specimen sequenced was peripheral blood. The source of these receptors is a woman older than 75 with acute or convalescent COVID-19.

This clone was counted only a few times. V usage is TRBV7-8 and J usage is TRBJ1-6; D remains ambiguous. This CDR3 spans 14 amino acids. V was shortened by 2 bases and J by 7 bases, with 9 bases between the two germline ends. Germline CDR1 SGHVS, CDR2 FQNEAQ. CDR3 coding DNA: TGTGCCAGCAGCTTAAGGAGTTTGAATTCACCCCTCCACTTT. Translated: CASSLRSLNSPLHF. Together with reference TRBV7-8 and TRBJ1-6, the CDR3 gives the full variable domain: GAGVSQSPRYKVAKRGQDVALRCDPISGHVSLFWYQQALGQGPEFLTYFQNEAQLDKSGLPSDRFFAERPEGSVSTLKIQRTQQEDSAVYLCASSLRSLNSPLHFGNGTRLTVT.

This clone was found once. The V call is TRBV6-6, the J call TRBJ2-3; TRBD1 might be the D (6 bases). V lost 6 bases and J 2 bases, leaving 12 bases between the germline ends. Germline V lookup: CDR1 MNHNY, CDR2 SVGAGI (reference sequence). This CDR3 region has 14 residues. The CDR3 reads CASSPGHLTDTQYF. CDR3 nucleotide sequence: TGTGCCAGCAGCCCGGGACACCTCACAGATACGCAGTATTTT.

The genes are TRBV9 and TRBJ1-3; TRBD1 is a possible D gene (5 bases). The length of the CDR3 is 14 residues. Looked up from germline, CDR1 is SGDLS and CDR2 is YYNGEE. V lost 4 bases and J lost 2, with 10 bases in between. Here the CDR3 DNA reads TGTGCCAGCAGCACAGGCGCAGCTGGAAACACCATATATTTT. Translated, it gives CASSTGAAGNTIYF. Complete variable domain (other parts from reference TRBV9 and TRBJ1-3): DSGVTQTPKHLITATGQRVTLRCSPRSGDLSVYWYQQSLDQGLQFLIQYYNGEERAKGNILERFSAQQFPDLHSELNLSSLELGDSALYFCASSTGAAGNTIYFGEGSWLTVV.

This chain joins TRBV5-1 and TRBJ2-3; D is unresolved. The V end lost 0 bases, the J end lost 6 bases, and 11 bases lay between the germline ends. The CDR3 loop spans 14 amino acids. CDR1 is SGHRS, CDR2 YFSETQ, per germline. In nucleotides, the CDR3 is TGCGCCAGCAGCTTGGCCGCGTCATTTGATACGCAGTATTTT. Translation: CASSLAASFDTQYF.

CDR3: CASSFRQGYEKLFF. The DNA of the CDR3 is TGTGCCAGTAGTTTCAGACAGGGTTATGAAAAACTGTTTTTT. The chain recombines TRBV19 with TRBJ1-4, with TRBD1 matching 7 bases. The J segment lost 6 bases and the V segment lost 5 bases, leaving 6 bases of the junction unmatched. The CDR3 totals 14 residues. Germline CDR1 reads LNHDA; CDR2 reads SQIVND (reference sequence).

This clone was found once. The genes are TRBV7-9 and TRBJ1-3; 10 bases match TRBD1. The CDR3 has 15 amino acids. Germline values: CDR1 SEHNR, CDR2 FQNEAQ (reference sequence). Unmatched junction bases numbered 6, after V lost 4 bases and J lost 6 bases. The CDR3 DNA is TGTGCCAGCAGCTCTGACAGGGGGCGCGTAAACACCATATATTTT. Protein product: CASSSDRGRVNTIYF.

CDR3 sequence (DNA): TGTGCCAGCAGTCCCACAGGTCTTAACTATGGCTACACCTTC. It is translated as CASSPTGLNYGYTF. This sequence joins TRBV2 and TRBJ1-2, with D maybe TRBD1 (5 bases). This CDR3 is built from 14 residues. Trimming stripped 5 bases from V and 1 base from J, with 11 bases between. The germline V gene has CDR1 SNHLY and CDR2 FYNNEI. Drawing the rest from reference TRBV2 and TRBJ1-2, the complete variable domain is EPEVTQTPSHQVTQMGQEVILRCVPISNHLYFYWYRQILGQKVEFLVSFYNNEISEKSEIFDDQFSVERPDGSNFTLKIRSTKLEDSAMYFCASSPTGLNYGYTFGSGTRLTVV.

V is TRBV5-5 and J is TRBJ2-1; TRBD1 is a possible D gene (6 bases). The CDR3 totals 13 residues. Germline loops: CDR1 SGHKS, CDR2 YYEKEE (reference sequence). V was shortened by 4 bases and J by 8 bases, with 13 bases between the two germline ends. Written as DNA, the CDR3 is TGTGCCAGCAGCCCAACAGGGTACGATGAGCAGTTCTTC. This gives the protein CASSPTGYDEQFF.

The CDR3 loop is CASSLGRNLYNEQFF. In DNA form, the CDR3 reads TGTGCCAGCAGCTTAGGGCGGAATCTTTACAATGAGCAGTTCTTC. The chain is built from TRBV7-2 and TRBJ2-1; the D is unclear. The V and J ends lost 1 base and 4 bases respectively, with 11 bases between them. CDR1 SGHTA and CDR2 FQGNSA come from the germline V gene. The length of the CDR3 is 15 residues.

The CDR3 spells CASRSLGPYEQYF. The CDR3 DNA follows: TGCGCCAGCAGGTCTCTAGGCCCCTACGAGCAGTACTTC. The V call is TRBV10-1, the J call TRBJ2-7; D unclear. In germline, CDR1 is WNHNN, CDR2 SYGVQD (reference sequence). The CDR3 is 13 amino acids. V was trimmed by 6 bases and J by 2 bases, leaving 11 bases between them.

This clone has just one count. The chain uses TRBV3-1 (or the pseudogene TRBV3-2) and TRBJ2-2; 7 nucleotides align to TRBD1. V trimming: 4 bases; J trimming: 12 bases; junction bases outside the gene matches: 17. Germline CDR1 is LGHDT and CDR2 is YNNKEL (reference sequence). The CDR3 is 16 residues long. CDR3 sequence (DNA): TGTGCCAGCAGCCTACAGCGGACAGGCCCCTTAACGAAGCTGTTTTTT. Protein: CASSLQRTGPLTKLFF.

This rearrangement joins TRBV4-3 to TRBJ1-4, with a weak D call TRBD1 (5 bases). V was clipped by 0 bases and J by 7 bases, with 12 bases between them. CDR3 length: 15 amino acids. Germline CDR1 LGHNA, CDR2 YSLEER. CDR3: CASSQEGGKGEKLFF. The DNA for the CDR3 is TGCGCCAGCAGCCAAGAGGGGGGGAAGGGTGAAAAACTGTTTTTT.

The CDR3 here is CASNPAGGHTGELFF. As DNA, the CDR3 is TGTGCCAGCAACCCAGCGGGGGGACACACCGGGGAGCTGTTTTTT. J is TRBJ2-2 and V is TRBV6-5; 9 bases are a match to TRBD2. J lost 3 bases, V lost 7 bases, and 6 bases had no gene match. From germline, CDR1 is MNHEY and CDR2 SVGAGI. The CDR3 covers 15 residues.

The rearrangement uses TRBV7-3 and TRBJ2-7; 12 bases are shared with TRBD1. Per germline, CDR1 SGHTA and CDR2 FQGTGA. J gave up 5 bases and V 5 bases, and 7 bases lay outside the gene matches. The length of the CDR3 is 15 residues. The DNA of the CDR3 is TGTGCCAGCAGCAAGAGGGGGACAGGGGGCGACGAGCAGTACTTC. Translating gives CASSKRGTGGDEQYF.